This TCR beta chain stems from a study of CXCR3-negative and CXCR3-positive naive CD8 T cells. Every CD8+ T cell subset underwent triplicate sorting at around 300,000 cells apiece. General observations from the study: When CXCR3-positive naive cells were set against CXCR3-negative naive cells, the former had more hydrophobic TRB CDR3s. Whereas both naive subsets had comparably high diversity, memory CD8+ cells had much lower diversity.

Points on this clonotype: The antigen remains undetermined.

UMI labels and 5' RACE were used to prepare the TRB cDNA libraries. TCRdb reprocessed the 5' RACE reads and stores each CDR3 protein as one record, lacking DNA. The table for this sample gives some 140,000 distinct CDR3 sequences. The receptor comes from a human donor in good health. Some clones in this sample may be carry-over from other donors' samples. The sample consisted of naive CXCR3+ CD8+ T cells from blood. Noted subset: CD45RO-CCR7+CD27+CD95- naive CD8+ T cells expressing CXCR3 (TNR3+).

The CDR3 reads CASSLEQVPYNEQFF. The chain couples TRBV11-3 to TRBJ2-1; TCRdb reports TRBD1, a call that lacks DNA to check it against. This CDR3 is 15 amino acids long. CDR1 and CDR2 (germline): SGHNT, YENEEA.